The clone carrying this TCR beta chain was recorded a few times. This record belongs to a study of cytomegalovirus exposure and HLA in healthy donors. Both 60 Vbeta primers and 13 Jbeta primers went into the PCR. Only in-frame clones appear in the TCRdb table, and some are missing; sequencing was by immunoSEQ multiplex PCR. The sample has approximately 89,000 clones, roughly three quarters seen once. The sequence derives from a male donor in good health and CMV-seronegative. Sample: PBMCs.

The CDR3 nucleotides are TGTGCCAGTAGTATATTGGGGGGGGAGTGGGATGAGCAGTTCTTC. Protein product: CASSILGGEWDEQFF. This chain links TRBV19 with TRBJ2-1; 7 nucleotides match TRBD2. The CDR3 sequence is 15 residues long. V trimming: 2 bases; J trimming: 8 bases; junction bases outside the gene matches: 9. CDR1 is LNHDA, CDR2 SQIVND, per germline (reference sequence). Supplemented by reference TRBV19 and TRBJ2-1, the full variable domain reads DGGITQSPKYLFRKEGQNVTLSCEQNLNHDAMYWYRQDPGQGLRLIYYSQIVNDFQKGDIAEGYSVSREKKESFPLTVTSAQKNPTAFYLCASSILGGEWDEQFFGPGTRLTVL.